This T cell receptor beta chain is from a study of T cell responses to AZD1222 COVID-19 vaccine. Study-level findings and limits: Among spike-specific TCRs, nearly half reportedly target unmutated variant regions.

Only in-frame clones appear in the TCRdb table, and some are missing; sequencing was by immunoSEQ multiplex PCR. Seen here are about 120,000 clones, about 90% observed once, and the top ten hold less than 4.5%. Details on this clone: The target antigen is unknown.

Here the sequenced sample was peripheral blood, taken on day 0 of AZD1222 vaccination. This receptor was obtained from an adult in good health.

The CDR3 loop is CASSVAVVAGVYNEQFF. The CDR3 coding sequence is TGTGCCAGCAGCGTAGCGGTGGTAGCGGGAGTTTACAATGAGCAGTTCTTC. V gene TRBV9 combines with J gene TRBJ2-1, with 9 bases lining up with TRBD2. The CDR3 is made up of 17 amino acids. V dropped 0 bases and J dropped 4; count of bases not matched to a gene: 8. CDR1 is SGDLS, CDR2 YYNGEE, per germline. The full variable domain, with the rest looked up from reference TRBV9 and TRBJ2-1, is DSGVTQTPKHLITATGQRVTLRCSPRSGDLSVYWYQQSLDQGLQFLIQYYNGEERAKGNILERFSAQQFPDLHSELNLSSLELGDSALYFCASSVAVVAGVYNEQFFGPGTRLTVL.